This entry features one TCR beta chain sequence. Its antigen specificity is not known. Per-base quality was not reported, and no clone a single base away is much larger than it. These data are taken from a study of blood T cell repertoires in COVID-19 (dated by TCRdb to the early 2020s). With respect to the entire study: The collaborator samples originated in the United States, Italy and Spain and spanned the acute and convalescent phases of COVID-19. The material from the prospective study consisted of cDNA or gDNA derived from T cells, B-cell-depleted T cells, or PBMCs. The dataset comprised deeply sampled blood TCRbeta repertoires from subjects exposed to, actively infected with, or recovered from COVID-19. The repertoires were released in a freely available public database meant as a resource for research on the immune response to SARS-CoV-2. Samples came from the ongoing ImmuneRACE study (first 160 participants) plus 1,254 subjects from 6 global collaborators. A de-identified subject ID, COVID-19 status, age in years and sex were almost always included in the sample metadata. Where available, HLA class I and class II types were taken from metadata supplied by the sample provider and were not determined by assay-based typing. Findings and caveats that apply to the study as a whole: The amount of clinical and demographic metadata varied by source and participant and was provided uncurated.

The immunoSEQ Assay, a bias-controlled multiplex PCR, was used to amplify TCRbeta CDR3 regions from genomic DNA. As for the original processing: Within the assay, amplification of reference gene primers was used to estimate how many nucleated cells each sample contained. Sequence reads were collapsed and filtered to measure the absolute abundance of every unique TCRbeta CDR3 rearrangement. For each sample, productive Simpson clonality was calculated by taking the square root of Simpson's diversity index across productive rearrangements. This is the immuneACCESS table as TCRdb keeps it, with only in-frame sequences that have V and J called. A part of the clones is gone; compared with another copy, unresolved V genes explain less than half, and the rest is unexplained. D and trimming were read from the DNA, whereas the V and J calls and clone size are those reported in that table. In this sample the table shows over 300,000 clones, 70% to 90% of which occur a single time. The top ten constitute around 0.97% of the sample.

Enrolling through a virtual design, the prospective study's participants ranged in age from roughly 18 to 95 years and lived across some 22 United States geographic areas. In the prospective study, cohorts were assigned on the basis of participant-reported clinical history obtained from a screening survey and a study questionnaire. In the prospective study, mobile phlebotomists collected whole blood, serum and a nasopharyngeal or oropharyngeal swab from each participant. Prospective study participants could optionally give additional blood draws and questionnaires over a 2-month period. Prospective study blood samples were shipped either frozen or at room temperature before DNA extraction. Trimming removed 9 bases from V and 6 bases from J, leaving 8 bases between the germline ends. CDR1 and CDR2, looked up from the germline V gene (reference sequence), are LNHDA and SQIVND. Inclusive of the bounding cysteine and phenylalanine, the CDR3 is 11 residues long. The CDR3 DNA has 33 bases and is translated from base 1.

Sequenced: PBMCs or T cells enriched from blood (not recorded which). The chain is encoded by TRBV19 joined to TRBJ2-2, with TRBD2 tentatively as D gene (5 bases match). The receptor was isolated from a woman in her twenties or thirties with acute COVID-19. In nucleotide form, the sequence is TGTGCCAGCAAGGAGGCCGGGGAGCTGTTTTTT. The resulting protein is CASKEAGELFF.